The 2 T cell receptor beta chains presented below share a single source sample, sequenced in a study of cytomegalovirus exposure and HLA in healthy donors. Both 60 Vbeta primers and 13 Jbeta primers went into the PCR. Here immunoSEQ multiplex PCR was the method, and the copy in TCRdb shows in-frame clones only, minus some. The sample consists of some 150,000 clones, around 74% of them appearing once. Material: PBMCs. The origin of the receptors is a young man in good health and CMV-seronegative.

The chain carries TRBV5-1 and TRBJ2-1, with 9 bases aligning to TRBD2. J gave up 0 bases and V 4 bases, and 5 bases lay outside the gene matches. CDR1 is SGHRS and CDR2 is YFSETQ in the germline V gene. The CDR3 extends over 16 amino acids. As DNA, the CDR3 is TGCGCCAGCAGCACGGTTAGCGGGAGCTCCTACAATGAGCAGTTCTTC. The encoded protein is CASSTVSGSSYNEQFF.

V gene TRBV7-9 combines with J gene TRBJ1-2; perhaps TRBD1 as D (6 bases). The CDR3 sequence is 14 residues long. Germline assignment: CDR1 SEHNR and CDR2 FQNEAQ (reference sequence). Trimming shortened V by 4 bases and J by 4 bases, and 13 bases separated the two germline ends. Written as DNA, the CDR3 is TGTGCCAGCAGCTCAGAACAGGGATTCTATGGCTACACCTTC. Amino acid sequence: CASSSEQGFYGYTF.